This T cell receptor beta chain appears in the sequencing data of a study of blood T cell repertoires in COVID-19. The overall study: Spain, Italy and the United States supplied samples that represented acute and convalescent COVID-19.

V was trimmed by 5 bases and J by 4 bases, leaving 15 bases between them. From germline, CDR1 is LNHDA and CDR2 SQIVND (reference sequence). This CDR3 spans 15 amino acids. TCRdb's copy holds only in-frame clones and misses some; the assay was immunoSEQ multiplex PCR. The table shows about 160,000 clones, with just under 85% occurring only once. The table lists this clone with a count of one. The sequenced sample consisted of peripheral blood. The V and J genes are TRBV19 and TRBJ2-1; a possible D gene is TRBD2 (5 bases). This TCR derives from a woman aged 80 or over with acute or convalescent COVID-19. Here the CDR3 reads CASSPPASLYNEQFF. The CDR3 DNA follows: TGTGCCAGTAGTCCCCCGGCTAGCTTATACAATGAGCAGTTCTTC.